Shown below are 29 T cell receptor beta chains from a single sample sequenced in a study of shared clonotypes between healthy human individuals. Using immunoSEQ multiplex PCR, the repertoire was profiled, and TCRdb retains in-frame clones only, with some absent. The sample gives approximately 500,000 clones, roughly 80% of which show up once; roughly 13% is in the top ten. The sequenced sample consisted of PBMCs. All receptors come from a woman in her thirties or forties in good health. Some clones in this sample may be carry-over from other donors' samples.

This clone has ten or more counts. The same CDR3 can be traced to other DNA sequences in this sample. The chain employs TRBV7-6 and TRBJ2-5; D call uncertain. This CDR3 has 15 amino acids. Germline V gene lookup returns CDR1 SGHVS and CDR2 FNYEAQ. V shed 2 bases and J shed 2 bases, with 12 bases lying between them. The CDR3 sequence is CASSLLSGSQETQYF. CDR3 sequence (DNA): TGTGCCAGCAGCTTATTGAGTGGCAGTCAAGAGACCCAGTACTTC.

This clone appeared a single time. The J gene is TRBJ2-1, the V gene TRBV28; 8 bases fit TRBD2. The V gene's germline CDR1 is MDHEN and CDR2 SYDVKM. CDR3 size: 15 residues. Trimming cost V 8 bases and J 3 bases; bases outside gene matches: 9. The CDR3 reads CASSNSGGDYNEQFF. CDR3 nucleotide sequence: TGTGCCAGCTCCAACAGCGGGGGCGACTACAATGAGCAGTTCTTC. Full variable domain (missing parts from reference TRBV28 and TRBJ2-1): DVKVTQSSRYLVKRTGEKVFLECVQDMDHENMFWYRQDPGLGLRLIYFSYDVKMKEKGDIPEGYSVSREKKERFSLILESASTNQTSMYLCASSNSGGDYNEQFFGPGTRLTVL.

The V and J genes are TRBV5-1 and TRBJ2-7, with 9 bases identical to TRBD1. The CDR3 loop spans 14 amino acids. V lost 1 base, J lost 6 bases, and 5 bases stayed unmatched. The germline CDR1 and CDR2 sequences are SGHRS and YFSETQ. In DNA form, the CDR3 reads TGCGCCAGCAGCTTGACAGGGACAGGGACCGAGCAGTACTTC. This sequence encodes CASSLTGTGTEQYF.

This clone is a singleton in its sample. This chain joins TRBV6-4 and TRBJ2-6; D is perhaps TRBD1 (5 bases). Trimming removed 4 bases from V and 0 bases from J, with 13 bases in between. Germline V CDR1 and CDR2: MRHNA, SNTAGT. CDR3 length: 17 residues. The DNA for the CDR3 is TGTGCCAGCAGTGGCGAAACAGGCCCCTCTGGGGCCAACGTCCTGACTTTC. Amino acids: CASSGETGPSGANVLTF.

This clone is a singleton in its sample. The V gene is TRBV30, the J gene TRBJ1-2, with TRBD1 identical over 10 bases. The V and J ends lost 7 bases and 3 bases, in that order; junction bases with no gene match: 5. CDR1 is GTSNPN, CDR2 SVGIG, per germline (reference sequence). The CDR3 is 13 residues long. The CDR3 DNA sequence: TGTGCCTCCAGACAGGGGGCGGACTATGGCTACACCTTC. Amino acid sequence: CASRQGADYGYTF.

The chain employs TRBV18 and TRBJ2-5; D remains unclear. Trimming removed 3 bases from V and 3 bases from J, with 5 bases in between. The CDR3 is 12 residues long. Germline CDR1 and CDR2: KGHSH and LQKENI. In DNA, the CDR3 is TGTGCCAGCTCACCCACAGAAGAGACCCAGTACTTC. As protein: CASSPTEETQYF.

V is TRBV5-5 and J is TRBJ2-5; TRBD2 matches at 11 bases. The end of the DNA fits TRBJ2-7 better, so the J call may be wrong. This CDR3 comprises 15 residues. Germline CDR1 reads SGHKS; CDR2 reads YYEKEE (reference sequence). The CDR3 region is CASSVGLAAAYEQYF. The CDR3 DNA reads as TGTGCCAGCAGCGTGGGACTAGCGGCAGCCTACGAGCAGTACTTC.

The chain uses TRBV28 and TRBJ1-2, with 9 bases lining up with TRBD1. This CDR3 comprises 15 residues. Unmatched junction bases numbered 8, after V lost 5 bases and J lost 4 bases. From germline, CDR1 is MDHEN and CDR2 SYDVKM. CDR3 coding DNA: TGTGCCAGCAGTATCCCACAGGGGGCCGTCTATGGCTACACCTTC. Its translation: CASSIPQGAVYGYTF.

This clone was counted a single time. The chain links TRBV7-2 to TRBJ2-5; 11 bases are shared with TRBD2. Germline loops: CDR1 SGHTA, CDR2 FQGNSA. V was clipped by 5 bases and J by 1 base; unmatched bases: 3. This CDR3 has 15 residues. The CDR3: CASSPGTSGQETQYF. The CDR3 DNA follows: TGTGCCAGCAGCCCTGGGACTAGCGGCCAAGAGACCCAGTACTTC.

The CDR3 is CASILYGAGNEQYF. Here the CDR3 DNA reads TGTGCCAGCATCCTCTATGGCGCAGGGAACGAGCAGTACTTC. The gene calls are TRBV5-5 and TRBJ2-7; weak D call: TRBD1 (5 bases). The CDR3 is 14 residues long. Per the germline V gene, CDR1 is SGHKS and CDR2 is YYEKEE (reference sequence). Trimming shortened V by 6 bases and J by 5 bases, and 18 bases separated the two germline ends.

The chain uses TRBV5-4 and TRBJ2-7, with D perhaps TRBD1 (5 bases). V was pared by 0 bases and J by 7 bases, with 17 bases between. CDR3 size: 15 residues. Germline V CDR1 and CDR2: SGHNT, YYREEE (reference sequence). The CDR3 is CASSLADSGAWEQYF. The CDR3 region has the DNA TGTGCCAGCAGCTTGGCCGACAGTGGGGCCTGGGAGCAGTACTTC.

The chain couples TRBV27 to TRBJ1-1; the match to TRBD1 covers 7 bases. Germline CDR1 is MNHEY and CDR2 is SMNVEV (reference sequence). After removal of 5 bases from V and 4 bases from J, the junction contained 7 bases not matched to a gene. This CDR3 comprises 14 residues. The CDR3 loop reads CASSPQTGSTEAFF. Here the CDR3 DNA reads TGTGCCAGCAGTCCACAGACAGGGTCCACTGAAGCTTTCTTT.

Notes on this clone: A far larger clone is off by one base, so a read error is likely. Additional DNA sequences in this sample encode the identical CDR3. This CDR3 is CASSHFGGYEQYF. CDR3 DNA: TGTGCCAGCAGCCACTTTGGGGGCTACGAGCAGTACTTC. This chain joins TRBV11-2 and TRBJ2-7; D may correspond to TRBD1 or TRBD2 (5 bases each). CDR1 and CDR2 from the germline V gene are SGHAT and FQNNGV. The V and J ends lost 5 bases and 3 bases respectively, with 11 bases between them. This CDR3 comprises 13 residues.

The V call is TRBV4-2, the J call TRBJ2-3; weak D call: TRBD2 (6 bases). This CDR3 comprises 14 residues. Trimming left V 4 bases short and J 3 bases short, with 11 bases between. From germline, CDR1 is LGHNA and CDR2 YNFKEQ. Here the CDR3 reads CASSPGLETDTQYF. The CDR3 DNA is TGTGCCAGCAGCCCGGGACTGGAGACAGATACGCAGTATTTT.

The V call is TRBV19, the J call TRBJ1-2, with D possibly TRBD1 on 5 matching bases. Germline V gene data show CDR1 as LNHDA and CDR2 as SQIVND (reference sequence). Trimming took off 8 bases at V and 4 bases at J, with 14 bases between the two ends. This CDR3 comprises 13 residues. CDR3 in amino acids: CASRTSGTYGYTF. CDR3 DNA sequence: TGTGCCAGTCGGACATCAGGGACCTATGGCTACACCTTC. The variable domain in full, completed from reference TRBV19 and TRBJ1-2, reads DGGITQSPKYLFRKEGQNVTLSCEQNLNHDAMYWYRQDPGQGLRLIYYSQIVNDFQKGDIAEGYSVSREKKESFPLTVTSAQKNPTAFYLCASRTSGTYGYTFGSGTRLTVV.

V is TRBV7-3 and J is TRBJ2-4; D might be TRBD1 or TRBD2, each matching 5 bases. V was pared by 2 bases and J by 4 bases, with 9 bases between. Germline CDR1 is SGHTA and CDR2 is FQGTGA. The CDR3 extends over 14 amino acids. The CDR3 protein is CASSLGTAKNIQYF. The CDR3 bases are TGTGCCAGCAGCTTAGGGACGGCAAAAAACATTCAGTACTTC. The whole variable domain, filled in from reference TRBV7-3 and TRBJ2-4, reads GAGVSQTPSNKVTEKGKYVELRCDPISGHTALYWYRQSLGQGPEFLIYFQGTGAADDSGLPNDRFFAVRPEGSVSTLKIQRTERGDSAVYLCASSLGTAKNIQYFGAGTRLSVL.

About this clone itself: With only one base between it and a far larger clone, this is likely a read error. Other DNA sequences in the same sample also yield this CDR3. This rearrangement joins TRBV14 to TRBJ2-3; the D gene is possibly TRBD1 (6 bases). Trimming pared 6 bases from V and 6 bases from J, leaving 7 bases between. CDR3 size: 11 residues. Germline V gene lookup returns CDR1 SGHDN and CDR2 FVKESK. CDR3 protein: CASRGADTQYF. The CDR3 DNA sequence: TGTGCCAGCAGGGGGGCGGATACGCAGTATTTT.

The chain employs TRBV5-6 and TRBJ2-7, with D unclear. The CDR3 is made up of 14 amino acids. Germline CDR1 reads SGHDT; CDR2 reads YYEEEE. The V end lost 1 base, the J end lost 3 bases, and 11 bases lay between the germline ends. The CDR3 is CASSLKGRVYEQYF. The CDR3 nucleotides are TGTGCCAGCAGCTTGAAGGGCCGAGTCTACGAGCAGTACTTC. Drawing the rest from reference TRBV5-6 and TRBJ2-7, the complete variable domain is DAGVTQSPTHLIKTRGQQVTLRCSPKSGHDTVSWYQQALGQGPQFIFQYYEEEERQRGNFPDRFSGHQFPNYSSELNVNALLLGDSALYLCASSLKGRVYEQYFGPGTRLTVT.

This clone was seen once. With only one base between it and a far larger clone, this is likely a read error. The sample carries other DNA sequences with the same CDR3. The rearrangement uses TRBV18 and TRBJ1-1, with D perhaps TRBD1 (5 bases). The germline V and J ends were trimmed by 3 bases and 6 bases, with 8 bases remaining between them. Germline lookup yields CDR1 KGHSH and CDR2 LQKENI. This CDR3 is built from 12 residues. CDR3 amino acids: CASSPQGAEAFF. The CDR3 nucleotides read TGTGCCAGCTCACCCCAGGGTGCTGAAGCTTTCTTT. The complete variable domain, with remaining parts taken from reference TRBV18 and TRBJ1-1, reads NAGVMQNPRHLVRRRGQEARLRCSPMKGHSHVYWYRQLPEEGLKFMVYLQKENIIDESGMPKERFSAEFPKEGPSILRIQQVVRGDSAAYFCASSPQGAEAFFGQGTRLTVV.

A note on this clone: The sample carries other DNA sequences with the same CDR3. V gene TRBV25-1 combines with J gene TRBJ2-3; no clear D. Germline V gives CDR1 MGHDK, CDR2 SYGVNS. This CDR3 comprises 13 residues. Deletions cut 4 bases from V and 1 base from J, with 6 bases between. The CDR3: CASSGAGTDTQYF. The CDR3, as DNA: TGTGCCAGCAGTGGGGCAGGCACAGATACGCAGTATTTT.

The rearrangement joins TRBV7-8 to TRBJ2-1, with D perhaps TRBD1 (5 bases). V lost 7 bases and J lost 5, with 21 bases in between. CDR3 size: 16 residues. Germline V lookup: CDR1 SGHVS, CDR2 FQNEAQ. DNA of the CDR3: TGTGCCAGCATCGATCTCGGGCAGGGAAACGACAATGAGCAGTTCTTC. Protein: CASIDLGQGNDNEQFF.

In the case of this clone: A far larger clone is a single base away, which makes a read error likely. This is likely a read error, given that the CDR3 carries no conserved phenylalanine or tryptophan at its end. The DNA is left out, because the CDR3 cannot be placed on it with certainty; the CDR3 is given as TCRdb lists it. The chain carries TRBV5-1 and TRBJ1-2. Germline CDR1 reads SGHRS; CDR2 reads YFSETQ. The CDR3 spans 14 residues, counting both ends. CDR3 amino acids: CASARRSVRKTYGY.

DNA of the CDR3: TGCGCCAGCAGCTCCACCGGGACTAGCGTCAATGAGCAGTTCTTC. Residues: CASSSTGTSVNEQFF. The gene calls are TRBV5-1 and TRBJ2-1, with 10 bases aligning to TRBD2. With V trimmed by 3 bases and J by 6 bases, 6 bases remained unmatched. Germline CDR1 and CDR2: SGHRS and YFSETQ. The CDR3 sequence is 15 residues long.

The chain employs TRBV5-4 and TRBJ2-1; TRBD1 matches 10 bases. CDR1 and CDR2 from the germline V gene are SGHNT and YYREEE (reference sequence). J was trimmed by 6 bases and V by 3 bases; bases with no gene match: 12. The CDR3 loop spans 17 amino acids. The CDR3 nucleotides read TGTGCCAGCAGCTCGGACGGTATGGGACAGGGGATCAATGAGCAGTTCTTC. Protein: CASSSDGMGQGINEQFF.

V and J are TRBV5-1 and TRBJ2-2; no clear D gene. CDR3 size: 14 residues. Per the germline V gene, CDR1 is SGHRS and CDR2 is YFSETQ. With 1 base removed from V and 1 base from J, the gap between germline ends came to 5 bases. In DNA form, the CDR3 reads TGCGCCAGCAGCTTGTTTCAGAACACCGGGGAGCTGTTTTTT. It specifies CASSLFQNTGELFF.

This clone was detected only once. This rearrangement joins TRBV7-8 to TRBJ2-1, with D unclear. V was trimmed by 3 bases and J by 3 bases, leaving 9 bases between them. The CDR3 sequence is 14 residues long. Germline V gives CDR1 SGHVS, CDR2 FQNEAQ. CDR3 bases: TGTGCCAGCAGCTTGTATACTAACTACAATGAGCAGTTCTTC. Translating it yields CASSLYTNYNEQFF.

The chain is built from TRBV6-6 and TRBJ1-1, with D unresolved. Trimming shortened V by 5 bases and J by 5 bases, and 12 bases separated the two germline ends. The length of the CDR3 is 13 residues. Germline CDR1 is MNHNY and CDR2 is SVGAGI (reference sequence). The CDR3 protein is CASSRAEKTEAFF. Written as DNA, the CDR3 is TGTGCCAGCAGTCGAGCAGAGAAAACTGAAGCTTTCTTT.

The V and J genes are TRBV4-2 and TRBJ2-5; 7 nucleotides line up with TRBD1. The junction had 13 bases not matched to a gene; V was cut back by 4 bases and J by 5 bases. The CDR3 loop spans 16 amino acids. CDR1 and CDR2 from the germline V gene are LGHNA and YNFKEQ. CDR3 coding DNA: TGTGCCAGCAGCCTCACAGGGGCTGTAGAGAGGGAGACCCAGTACTTC. It specifies CASSLTGAVERETQYF.

The rearrangement joins TRBV11-2 to TRBJ1-1; no definite D call. Germline CDR1 reads SGHAT; CDR2 reads FQNNGV. The V end was cut by 7 bases, the J end by 0 bases, with 12 bases between. CDR3 length equals 14 residues. CDR3 bases: TGTGCCAGCATCCAGCCCCCTTTGAACACTGAAGCTTTCTTT. It yields the protein CASIQPPLNTEAFF. The full variable domain, rest sourced from reference TRBV11-2 and TRBJ1-1, is EAGVAQSPRYKIIEKRQSVAFWCNPISGHATLYWYQQILGQGPKLLIQFQNNGVVDDSQLPKDRFSAERLKGVDSTLKIQPAKLEDSAVYLCASIQPPLNTEAFFGQGTRLTVV.